This note documents a single T cell receptor (beta chain) sequence. This specimen comes from a study of blood T cell repertoires in COVID-19. Study details: COVID-19 samples collected from the United States, Italy and Spain covered acute and convalescent phases. T cells, B-cell-depleted T cells, or PBMCs supplied cDNA or gDNA.

Original analysis: Reference gene primer amplification yielded estimated nucleated cell counts. Profiling relied on immunoSEQ multiplex PCR, and the TCRdb table lists in-frame clones only, not all of them. D and trimming were read from the DNA, whereas the V and J calls and clone size are those reported in that table. The sample carries 40,000 or so clones, roughly four fifths recorded once. The sequence was collected from a middle-aged man with active or convalescent COVID-19. Input material: peripheral blood.

CDR3 sequence reads: CASSQGQESMGYTF. Here the CDR3 DNA reads TGCGCCAGCAGCCAAGGACAGGAATCTATGGGCTACACCTTC. The genes are TRBV5-1 and TRBJ1-2, with TRBD1 matching over 7 bases. Germline V CDR1 and CDR2: SGHRS, YFSETQ. J gave up 8 bases and V 4 bases, and 11 bases lay outside the gene matches. This CDR3 spans 14 amino acids.